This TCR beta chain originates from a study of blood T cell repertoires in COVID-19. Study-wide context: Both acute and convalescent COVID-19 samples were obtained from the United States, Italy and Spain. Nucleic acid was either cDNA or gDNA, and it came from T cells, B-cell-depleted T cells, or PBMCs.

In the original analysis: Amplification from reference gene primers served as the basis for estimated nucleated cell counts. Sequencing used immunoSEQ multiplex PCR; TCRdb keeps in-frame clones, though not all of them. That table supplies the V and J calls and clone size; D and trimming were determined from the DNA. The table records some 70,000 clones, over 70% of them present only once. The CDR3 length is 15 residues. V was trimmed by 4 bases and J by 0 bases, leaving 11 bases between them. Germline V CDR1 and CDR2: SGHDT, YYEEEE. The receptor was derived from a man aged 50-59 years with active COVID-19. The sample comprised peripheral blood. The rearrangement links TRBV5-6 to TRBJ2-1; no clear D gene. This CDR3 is CASSPQFPSYNEQFF. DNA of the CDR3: TGTGCCAGCAGCCCGCAGTTCCCCTCCTACAATGAGCAGTTCTTC.